The following is a TCR beta chain sequence with its context. This specimen belongs to a study of early T cells in non-severe SARS-CoV-2 infection. TCRdb re-analysed the 5' RACE reads in MiXCR, keeping a single row per CDR3 protein. This sample yields nearly 70,000 distinct CDR3 sequences, of which 4.6% are seen a single time; 3.5% to 4% belongs to the top ten. The sequenced sample was whole blood, obtained at baseline. The TCR originated in an adult who was a healthcare worker with PCR-confirmed SARS-CoV-2 infection or an uninfected control (not recorded which). The donor label of this sample is uncertain.

CDR3 loop: CASSRTTGGIGTQYF. DNA of the CDR3: TGTGCCAGCAGCCGGACGACAGGGGGGATAGGGACCCAGTACTTC. The genes are TRBV6-6 and TRBJ2-5; the match to TRBD1 covers 9 bases. J gave up 7 bases and V 6 bases, and 12 bases lay outside the gene matches. The germline V gene encodes CDR1 MNHNY and CDR2 SVGAGI (reference sequence). This CDR3 contains 15 residues.